A selection of T cell receptor beta chains follows, all from one sample in a study of shared clonotypes between healthy human individuals. The method was immunoSEQ multiplex PCR; TCRdb's version includes in-frame clones alone and lacks a portion of them. Of around 500,000 clones in the sample, roughly 80% are singletons; the top ten hold approximately 12%. The sample comprised PBMCs. The source of these receptors is a middle-aged woman in good health. Some clones in this sample may be carry-over from other donors' samples. CDR3s include the opening cysteine and the closing phenylalanine or tryptophan. The D gene is left open where the match is weak.

TGTGCCAGCAGTGAATATGGTGAAGCTTTCTTT CASSEYGEAFF NA TRBJ1-1 TRBV25-1
TGCGCCAGCAGCTTCACACGCTCCTACAATGAGCAGTTCTTC CASSFTRSYNEQFF NA TRBJ2-1 TRBV5-1
TGTGCCAGCAGTTCGCCGGGACAGAAGGCTCATAGGTTGACCGGGGAGCTGTTTTTT CASSSPGQKAHRLTGELFF TRBD1 TRBJ2-2 TRBV28
TGTGCCAGCTCACCAGCACCGACAGGGCCAGCCGACGGGTACTTC CASSPAPTGPADGYF TRBD1 TRBJ2-7 TRBV18
TGTGCCAGCAGTGAAGGGGCGGGGGTCTATGGCTACACCTTC CASSEGAGVYGYTF NA TRBJ1-2 TRBV6-1
TGTGCCAGCAGATCGGGGGGCGGGAGCACCGGGGAGCTGTTTTTT CASRSGGGSTGELFF NA TRBJ2-2 TRBV28
TGTGCCAGCAGCACTACAGGGGGCAGCTATGGCTACACCTTC CASSTTGGSYGYTF TRBD1 TRBJ1-2 TRBV28
TGCGCCAGCAGCTCGGGACTAGCGGAGACAGATACGCAGTATTTT CASSSGLAETDTQYF TRBD2 TRBJ2-3 TRBV5-1
TGTGCCAGCAGCCCTCCTGGACAGGCGAAAGAGACCCAGTACTTC CASSPPGQAKETQYF TRBD1 TRBJ2-5 TRBV28
TGCAGCGTTGTAGGGGGAAGACTAGCGGGATACGAGACCCAGTACTTC CSVVGGRLAGYETQYF TRBD2 TRBJ2-5 TRBV29-1
TGCGCCAGCCAAGCTTGGGAAGGAACTAACTATGGCTACACCTTC CASQAWEGTNYGYTF NA TRBJ1-2 TRBV5-1
TGTGCCAGCGGACAGTTCTCTTACTACGAGCAGTACTTC CASGQFSYYEQYF NA TRBJ2-7 TRBV11-2
TGTGCCAGTAGTATCCGGCACCTTGGGGAATACGAGCAGTACTTC CASSIRHLGEYEQYF NA TRBJ2-7 TRBV19
TGTGCCAGCAGCTTACCCATTGTCTCCTACGAGCAGTACTTC CASSLPIVSYEQYF NA TRBJ2-7 TRBV11-2
TGTGCCAGCACTTGGAGCGGGTATAAATCCTACGAGCAGTACTTC CASTWSGYKSYEQYF NA TRBJ2-7 TRBV7-8
TGCGCCAGCAGCTTGGAGGACAGGGGTGGTAATGAGCAGTTCTTC CASSLEDRGGNEQFF TRBD1 TRBJ2-1 TRBV5-1
TGTGCCTGGAACGGGGGCAACTATGGCTACACCTTC CAWNGGNYGYTF NA TRBJ1-2 TRBV30
TGTGCCAGCAGAACTGGACCGTCGGATACGCAGTATTTT CASRTGPSDTQYF NA TRBJ2-3 TRBV6-5
TGCGCCAGCAGCCAGGGGACAGGGGGCGGGGCGGGAAAACTGTTTTTT CASSQGTGGGAGKLFF TRBD1 TRBJ1-4 TRBV4-3
TGTGCCAGCAGCTCCGTAGGGGGGCAAGAGACCCAGTACTTC CASSSVGGQETQYF NA TRBJ2-5 TRBV5-6
TGTGCCAGCAGCCTAGACGACCGGTCCTACGAGCAGTACTTC CASSLDDRSYEQYF NA TRBJ2-7 TRBV4-2
TGTGCCAGCAGCTCCGGACTAGCGGGAGCAGATACGCAGTATTTT CASSSGLAGADTQYF TRBD2 TRBJ2-3 TRBV7-3